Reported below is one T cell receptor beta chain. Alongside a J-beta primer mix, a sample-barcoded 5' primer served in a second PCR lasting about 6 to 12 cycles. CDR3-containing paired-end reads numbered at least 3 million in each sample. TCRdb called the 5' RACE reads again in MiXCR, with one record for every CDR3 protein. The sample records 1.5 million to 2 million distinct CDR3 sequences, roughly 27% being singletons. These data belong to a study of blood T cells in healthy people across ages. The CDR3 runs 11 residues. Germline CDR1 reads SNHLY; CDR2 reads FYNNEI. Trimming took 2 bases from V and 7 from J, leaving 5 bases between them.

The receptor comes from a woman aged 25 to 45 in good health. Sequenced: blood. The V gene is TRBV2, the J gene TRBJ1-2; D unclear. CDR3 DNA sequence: TGTGCCAGCAGTGAAAACGGTGGCTACACCTTC. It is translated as CASSENGGYTF. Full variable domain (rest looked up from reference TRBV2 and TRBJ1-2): EPEVTQTPSHQVTQMGQEVILRCVPISNHLYFYWYRQILGQKVEFLVSFYNNEISEKSEIFDDQFSVERPDGSNFTLKIRSTKLEDSAMYFCASSENGGYTFGSGTRLTVV.